In this sample, the clone carrying this TCR beta chain turned up many times. Its specificity is unknown. The CDR3 is 13 amino acids. Trimming pared 10 bases from V and 4 bases from J, leaving 17 bases between. Germline values: CDR1 MNHNS, CDR2 SASEGT. This sample was included in a study of neurological immune-mediated disorders. Broader study findings: None of the CDR3 amino acid sequences in expanded clones turned up in more than one subject, which points to private repertoires in all groups.

TCRdb called the 5' RACE reads again in MiXCR, with one record for every CDR3 protein. The sample contains about 40,000 distinct CDR3 sequences, 2% to 3% of which appear only once. The origin of this receptor is a man aged 45-60 years with multiple sclerosis. This chain uses TRBV6-1 with TRBJ2-7; a weak D match, TRBD1 (6 bases). The specimen sequenced was PBMCs. CDR3 sequence reads: CATYSGVKYEQYF. CDR3 bases: TGTGCCACCTACTCAGGGGTTAAGTACGAGCAGTACTTC.